This T cell receptor (beta chain) was captured in a study of CD8 T cells in ankylosing spondylitis. Study-wide points: A subset of motif variants has previously been described in the synovial fluid and blood of reactive arthritis. Relatively rare in peripheral blood, disease-linked clones were also CD8+. A motif in TCR beta, a set of eight highly homologous variants, appeared characteristic of ankylosing spondylitis blood. Reportedly, significant enrichment of disease-linked clones occurred in matched ankylosing spondylitis synovial fluid.

This clonotype was recorded many times. Its antigen is unknown. Trimming shortened V by 0 bases and J by 0 bases, and 12 bases separated the two germline ends. The CDR3 has 15 residues. Germline V gene lookup returns CDR1 DFQATT and CDR2 SNEGSKA (reference sequence). 5'-RACE, quantitative and with molecular barcodes, yielded the TCR beta libraries. TCRdb fed the 5' RACE reads into MiXCR, producing one record per CDR3 protein. The sample contains 500,000 or so distinct CDR3 sequences, about 5.7% of which appear only once. This chain connects TRBV20-1 to TRBJ2-7; D remains unclear. The specimen sequenced was blood, either unsorted or a sorted T cell fraction (not recorded which). The clonotype originates from a male donor with ankylosing spondylitis. DNA of the CDR3: TGCAGTGCTAGAGATGTTCAGTCAGGCTCCTACGAGCAGTACTTC. Protein product: CSARDVQSGSYEQYF.